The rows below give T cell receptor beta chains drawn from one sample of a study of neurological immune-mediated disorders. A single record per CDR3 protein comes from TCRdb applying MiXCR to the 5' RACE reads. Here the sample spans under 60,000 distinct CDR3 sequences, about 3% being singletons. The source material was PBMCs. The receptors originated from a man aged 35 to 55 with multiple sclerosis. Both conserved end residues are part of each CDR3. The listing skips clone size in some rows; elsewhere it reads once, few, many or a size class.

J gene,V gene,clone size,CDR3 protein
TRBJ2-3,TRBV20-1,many,CSAPRDRGSDTQYF
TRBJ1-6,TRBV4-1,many,CASSQETRNSPLHF
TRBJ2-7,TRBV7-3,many,CASSSGTGSYEQYF
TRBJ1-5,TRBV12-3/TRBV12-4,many,CASSLAGFGDNQPQHF
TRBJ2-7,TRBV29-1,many,CSVAGTSGGGQQYF
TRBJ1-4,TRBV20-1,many,CSPTRGTNEKLFF
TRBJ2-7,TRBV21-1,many,CAREVGLKSYEQYF
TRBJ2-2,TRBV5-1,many,CASSWTGTSGGANTGELFF
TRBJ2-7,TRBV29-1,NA,CSVRRASGGYEQYF
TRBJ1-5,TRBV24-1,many,CATSAFSNQPQHF
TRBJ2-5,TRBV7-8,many,CASSSGILIRQETQYF
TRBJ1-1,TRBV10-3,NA,CAAKDSGNTEAFF
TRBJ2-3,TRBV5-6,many,CASSTARALGTQYF
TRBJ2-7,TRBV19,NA,CASNRQGDYEQYF
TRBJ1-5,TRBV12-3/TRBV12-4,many,CASSLVLGNQPQNF
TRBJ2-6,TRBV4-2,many,CASSPRSSGGASGGANVLTF
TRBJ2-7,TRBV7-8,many,CASSLEGGLQSYEQYF
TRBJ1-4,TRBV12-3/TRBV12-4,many,CASSPWTGLNEKLFF
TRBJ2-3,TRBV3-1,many,CASSQVAGGRTDTQYF
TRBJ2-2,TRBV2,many,CASSAQGQSLTGELFF
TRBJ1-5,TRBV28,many,CAGQGADQPQHF
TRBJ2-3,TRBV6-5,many,CASKRRGSTDTQYF
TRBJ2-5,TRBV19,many,CASSILAGGETQYF
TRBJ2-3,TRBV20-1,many,CSAYGGAGTDTQYF
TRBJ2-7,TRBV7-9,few,CASSLVSSATTYEQYF
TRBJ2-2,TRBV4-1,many,CASSPRGAGGELFF
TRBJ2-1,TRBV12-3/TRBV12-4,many,CASSFTRGQEQFF
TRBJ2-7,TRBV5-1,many,CASSLGSGVYEQYF
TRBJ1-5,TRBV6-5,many,CASSHPESGQPQHF
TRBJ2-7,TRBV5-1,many,CASSLAPQTYEQYF
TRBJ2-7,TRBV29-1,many,CSVEDGGTGNRYEQYF
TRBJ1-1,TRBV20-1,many,CSANPGQVNTEAFF
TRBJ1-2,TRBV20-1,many,CSARVLAGGADYGYTF
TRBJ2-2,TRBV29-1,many,CSVEDPTTSGGTGELFF
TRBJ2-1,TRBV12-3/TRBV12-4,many,CASSLLQRLFNEQFF
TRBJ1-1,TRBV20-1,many,CSARTSIRGTEAFF
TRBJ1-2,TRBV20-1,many,CSARSTGGIDYTF
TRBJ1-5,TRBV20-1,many,CSAMSWGRGSNQPQHF
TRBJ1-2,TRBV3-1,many,CASSQLDLAYGYTF
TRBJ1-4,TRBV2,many,CASTRDSNEKLFF
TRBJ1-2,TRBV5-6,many,CASSLEPRANYGYTF
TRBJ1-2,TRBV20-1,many,CSARSGTVFYTF
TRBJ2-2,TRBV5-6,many,CASSLSAGELFF
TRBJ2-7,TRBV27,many,CASRHRGGREQYF
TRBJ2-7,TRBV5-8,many,CASRTAGGTDEQYF
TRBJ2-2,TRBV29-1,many,CSALAGAGETNTGELFF
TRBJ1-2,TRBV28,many,CASTPVGQVNYGYTF
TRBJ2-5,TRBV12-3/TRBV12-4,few,CASSPISETQYF
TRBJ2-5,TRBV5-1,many,CASSTGGTQYF
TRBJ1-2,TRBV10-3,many,CATPGYGYTF
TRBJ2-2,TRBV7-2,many,CASSRGQGTNTGELFF
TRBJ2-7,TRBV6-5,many,CASSYLRGRNEQYF
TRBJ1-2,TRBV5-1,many,CASRLGTEVYYGYTF
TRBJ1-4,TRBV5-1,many,CASSRGESTNEKLFF
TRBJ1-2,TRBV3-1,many,CASSQVQAPGHAYGYTF